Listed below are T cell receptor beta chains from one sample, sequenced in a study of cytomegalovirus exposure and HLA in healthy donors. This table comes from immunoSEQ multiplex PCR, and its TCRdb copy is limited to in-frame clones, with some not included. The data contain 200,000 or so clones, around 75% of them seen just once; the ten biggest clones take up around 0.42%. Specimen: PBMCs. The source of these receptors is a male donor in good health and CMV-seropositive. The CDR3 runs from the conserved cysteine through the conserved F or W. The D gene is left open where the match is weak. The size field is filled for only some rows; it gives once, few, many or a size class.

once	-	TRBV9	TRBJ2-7	CASSVEGSGYEQYF	TGTGCCAGCAGCGTAGAGGGGTCAGGGTACGAGCAGTACTTC
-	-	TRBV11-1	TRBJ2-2	CASGVGRGLDTGELFF	TGTGCCAGCGGGGTGGGGCGGGGTCTTGACACCGGGGAGCTGTTTTTT
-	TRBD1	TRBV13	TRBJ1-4	CASSLRTGGGKLFF	TGTGCCAGCAGCTTAAGGACAGGGGGAGGAAAACTGTTTTTT
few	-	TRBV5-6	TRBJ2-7	CASSSGDPYEQYF	TGTGCCAGCAGCTCAGGGGACCCCTACGAGCAGTACTTC
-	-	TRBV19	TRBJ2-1	CASSTRHYNEQFF	TGTGCCAGTAGTACACGACACTACAATGAGCAGTTCTTC
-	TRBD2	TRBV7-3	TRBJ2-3	CASSLRGGLITDTQYF	TGTGCCAGCAGCTTACGGGGGGGATTAATCACAGATACGCAGTATTTT
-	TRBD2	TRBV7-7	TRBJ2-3	CASSLAGAGGRDTQYF	TGTGCTAGCAGCTTAGCGGGAGCGGGAGGACGAGATACGCAGTATTTT
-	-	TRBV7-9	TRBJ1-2	CSSSFVELNYGYTF	TGTTCCAGCAGCTTCGTAGAGCTAAACTATGGCTACACCTTC
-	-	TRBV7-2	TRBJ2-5	CASSLGRRGRETQYF	TGTGCCAGCAGCTTAGGACGGCGGGGGCGAGAGACCCAGTACTTC
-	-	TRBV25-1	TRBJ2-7	CASSVGEGAYEQYF	TGTGCCAGCAGTGTAGGGGAAGGAGCCTACGAGCAGTACTTC
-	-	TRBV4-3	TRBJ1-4	CASSQTGDNEKLFF	TGCGCCAGCAGCCAAACGGGAGATAATGAAAAACTGTTTTTT
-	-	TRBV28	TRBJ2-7	CASSLQGSTYEQYF	TGTGCCAGCAGTTTACAGGGATCCACCTACGAGCAGTACTTC
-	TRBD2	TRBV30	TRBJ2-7	CAWKGTSGRALQQYF	TGTGCCTGGAAGGGGACTAGCGGGAGGGCCCTCCAGCAGTACTTC
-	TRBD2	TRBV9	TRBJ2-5	CASTIDQTSGWETQYF	TGTGCCAGCACCATCGACCAAACTAGCGGCTGGGAGACCCAGTACTTC
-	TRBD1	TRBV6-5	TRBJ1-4	CASSYSPGQGEKLFF	TGTGCCAGCAGTTACTCCCCGGGACAGGGCGAAAAACTGTTTTTT
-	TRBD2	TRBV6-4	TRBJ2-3	CASSEFIAGGRDTQYF	TGTGCCAGCAGTGAATTCATAGCGGGGGGCAGGGATACGCAGTATTTT
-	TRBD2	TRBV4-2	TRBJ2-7	CASSQVSTSGSFYEQYF	TGTGCCAGCAGCCAAGTATCGACTAGCGGGAGTTTCTACGAGCAGTACTTC
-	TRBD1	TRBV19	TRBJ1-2	CASSFPGQSSANYGYTF	TGTGCCAGTAGTTTCCCGGGACAGTCCTCAGCTAACTATGGCTACACCTTC
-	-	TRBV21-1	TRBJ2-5	CASSKVLLAGEETQYF	TGTGCCAGCAGCAAAGTCCTACTAGCGGGAGAAGAGACCCAGTACTTC
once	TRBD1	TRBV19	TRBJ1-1	CASGARGLMNTEAFF	TGTGCCAGCGGCGCCAGGGGGCTTATGAACACTGAAGCTTTCTTT
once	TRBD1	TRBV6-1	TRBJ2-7	CASSEVPGQAAYEQYF	TGTGCCAGCAGTGAAGTCCCGGGACAGGCGGCCTACGAGCAGTACTTC
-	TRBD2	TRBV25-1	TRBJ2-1	CASSRTRMAYNEQFF	TGTGCCAGCAGCAGGACTAGAATGGCCTACAATGAGCAGTTCTTC